The entry below describes one T cell receptor (beta chain). The antigen is not known. Patients with uncontrolled infections, other autoimmune diseases, pregnancy or lactation were excluded. The CDR3 is made up of 14 amino acids. Trimming took 5 bases from V and 7 from J; bases not matched to a gene: 7. Per germline, CDR1 SEHNR and CDR2 FQNEAQ (reference sequence). This sample was included in a study of T cells in Graves' hyperthyroidism and ophthalmopathy. Study-wide points: Ophthalmopathy and stable hyperthyroidism were told apart by a 13 V-J model.

RNA transcripts gave rise to amplified TCR beta CDR3 regions. First-round RT-PCR with HTBI primers amplified the TCR CDR3 region. A single record per CDR3 protein comes from TCRdb applying MiXCR to the multiplex PCR reads. Among around 660,000 distinct CDR3 sequences, 45% were seen once, and the ten largest hold less than 9%. The V call is TRBV7-9, the J call TRBJ2-7; 11 nucleotides agree with TRBD2. This receptor was identified in an adult man with Graves' disease, either hyperthyroidism or ophthalmopathy (not recorded which). Specimen: peripheral blood or thyroid tissue (not recorded which). The CDR3 DNA reads as TGTGCCAGCAGCCCAGGACTAGCGGGTTGGGAGCAGTACTTC. Its protein product is CASSPGLAGWEQYF.